This TCR beta chain was identified in a study of Ad26.COV2.S vaccination and SARS-CoV-2 variants. The treatment is: 15 to 20 received Ad26.COV2.S at low or high dose, single or two shots; a few received placebo; per-sample allocation not given. All samples were drawn on day 63, counting from the first vaccine or placebo injection. The individual, an adult aged 18-55 years, was a donor in Boston. Wuhan-strain spike was delivered by a replication-incompetent Ad26 vector. Comments on this clone: Its antigen is undetermined.

TCRdb's copy holds only in-frame clones and misses some; the assay was immunoSEQ multiplex PCR. The sample has about 440,000 clones, around 85% seen once. Study-level results: Responses of T cells in total may have been underestimated by the TCR breadth and depth analyses.

V lost 10 bases to trimming and J lost 4 bases, with 16 bases between them. The germline V gene has CDR1 SEHNR and CDR2 FQNEAQ (reference sequence). This CDR3 is 13 amino acids long. This TCR was recovered from a person aged 18-65 years who received the Ad26.COV2.S COVID-19 vaccine or a placebo. The chain links TRBV7-9 to TRBJ1-1; no clear D. The source was peripheral blood, collected in a trial of Ad26.COV2.S vaccine versus placebo. CDR3 amino acids: CATALAVGTEAFF. The CDR3 bases are TGTGCCACCGCATTGGCAGTCGGCACTGAAGCTTTCTTT.